The sequence of this TCR beta chain was determined in a study of blood T cell repertoires in COVID-19. Germline CDR1 is SGHTS and CDR2 is YDEGEE. The CDR3 contains 16 residues. After removal of 5 bases from V and 0 bases from J, the junction contained 4 bases not matched to a gene. Profiled with immunoSEQ multiplex PCR; TCRdb holds only in-frame clones, not every one. Of roughly 350,000 clones listed, approximately 89% are singletons. Sequenced material: peripheral blood. The chain employs TRBV5-8 and TRBJ2-1; 11 bases are shared with TRBD2. This sequence originates from a woman aged 25 to 39 with COVID-19, enrolled during active disease. Here the CDR3 reads CASSFTSGSSYNEQFF. In DNA form, the CDR3 reads TGTGCCAGCAGTTTTACTAGCGGGAGCTCCTACAATGAGCAGTTCTTC.